A selection of T cell receptor beta chains follows, all from one sample in a study of shared T cell receptors in the human thymus. Generated by immunoSEQ multiplex PCR, the TCRdb table keeps only in-frame clones and is missing some. Of hundreds of thousands of clones in the sample, 75% to 85% were seen once. This sample also belongs to another study, concerning human thymus T cells.

Sequencing input: thymocytes. The receptors were sampled from a boy in the first two years of life with a congenital heart defect. The CDR3 runs from the conserved cysteine through the conserved F or W. Size is omitted from some rows. Given values are once, few, many or a class for expanded clones.

J: TRBJ2-1
V: TRBV29-1
size: -
length: 21
CDR3: CSQIRLSSILGSREGYNEQFF

J: TRBJ1-3
V: TRBV14
size: -
length: 17
CDR3: CASSPTRDRSSGNTIYF

J: TRBJ2-1
V: TRBV4-1
size: -
length: 18
CDR3: CASSQRTGTSGRYNEQFF

J: TRBJ2-7
V: TRBV28
size: -
length: 15
CDR3: CASSPRQAPSYEQYF

J: TRBJ1-2
V: TRBV5-1
size: -
length: 13
CDR3: CASSLPGDYGYTF

J: TRBJ2-1
V: TRBV19
size: -
length: 15
CDR3: CASTSGRASDNEQFF

J: TRBJ1-1
V: TRBV4-3
size: -
length: 13
CDR3: CASSQDPTGRAFF

J: TRBJ1-4
V: TRBV27
size: -
length: 14
CDR3: CASSLGQDNEKLFF

J: TRBJ2-1
V: TRBV12-5
size: -
length: 17
CDR3: CASAPTTGPSSYNEQFF

J: TRBJ2-1
V: TRBV6-4
size: -
length: 19
CDR3: CASSDSQGGSPSSYNEQFF

J: TRBJ2-1
V: TRBV30
size: -
length: 14
CDR3: CAWSVRQRVNEQFF

J: TRBJ2-3
V: TRBV2
size: -
length: 12
CDR3: CASSGLEDTQYF

J: TRBJ1-2
V: TRBV29-1
size: -
length: 12
CDR3: CSVQKINYGYTF

J: TRBJ2-7
V: TRBV5-4
size: -
length: 12
CDR3: CASSFLSYEQYF

J: TRBJ2-7
V: TRBV28
size: -
length: 15
CDR3: CASSPSGDRSYEQYF

J: TRBJ2-7
V: TRBV2
size: once
length: 12
CDR3: CASTSTTYEQYF

J: TRBJ2-7
V: TRBV7-8
size: -
length: 16
CDR3: CASSFDRDRTPYEQYF

J: TRBJ2-3
V: TRBV2
size: -
length: 15
CDR3: CASSERGLLPDTQYF

J: TRBJ1-1
V: TRBV19
size: -
length: 17
CDR3: CASSSAGQGELNTEAFF

J: TRBJ1-1
V: TRBV19
size: few
length: 16
CDR3: CASSIGRSPHNTEAFF

J: TRBJ2-7
V: TRBV4-3
size: -
length: 18
CDR3: CASSQDTSGRNLNYEQYF

J: TRBJ2-7
V: TRBV5-1
size: -
length: 16
CDR3: CASGPVEEREAHEQYF

J: TRBJ1-1
V: TRBV5-8
size: -
length: 14
CDR3: CASSPFRENTEAFF

J: TRBJ1-3
V: TRBV25-1
size: -
length: 13
CDR3: CASRPGAGNTIYF

J: TRBJ2-7
V: TRBV7-9
size: -
length: 17
CDR3: CASTGGGLAGPGDEQYF

J: TRBJ1-1
V: TRBV4-3
size: -
length: 16
CDR3: CASRPIVGGGNTEAFF

J: TRBJ1-6
V: TRBV4-1
size: once
length: 17
CDR3: CASSQSKQGRGNSPLHF

J: TRBJ2-3
V: TRBV12-5
size: -
length: 17
CDR3: CASGLVTSGPQGDTQYF

J: TRBJ2-7
V: TRBV6-1
size: -
length: 17
CDR3: CASSELVSRGPPYEQYF

J: TRBJ1-2
V: TRBV27
size: -
length: 14
CDR3: CASKRTGPVYGYTF

J: TRBJ1-2
V: TRBV6-1
size: -
length: 12
CDR3: CASSEASNGYTF

J: TRBJ1-4
V: TRBV6-5
size: -
length: 14
CDR3: CASTNRRDNEKLFF

J: TRBJ1-2
V: TRBV4-3
size: -
length: 20
CDR3: CASSQEEGRDRGPVHYGYTF

J: TRBJ2-3
V: TRBV27
size: -
length: 15
CDR3: CASSFLAGGTDTQYF

J: TRBJ2-7
V: TRBV14
size: few
length: 18
CDR3: CASSQSGGLAGESYEQYF

J: TRBJ2-7
V: TRBV25-1
size: once
length: 15
CDR3: CASSETGGISYEQYF

J: TRBJ2-7
V: TRBV4-2
size: -
length: 17
CDR3: CASSPKLTPDYTYEQYF